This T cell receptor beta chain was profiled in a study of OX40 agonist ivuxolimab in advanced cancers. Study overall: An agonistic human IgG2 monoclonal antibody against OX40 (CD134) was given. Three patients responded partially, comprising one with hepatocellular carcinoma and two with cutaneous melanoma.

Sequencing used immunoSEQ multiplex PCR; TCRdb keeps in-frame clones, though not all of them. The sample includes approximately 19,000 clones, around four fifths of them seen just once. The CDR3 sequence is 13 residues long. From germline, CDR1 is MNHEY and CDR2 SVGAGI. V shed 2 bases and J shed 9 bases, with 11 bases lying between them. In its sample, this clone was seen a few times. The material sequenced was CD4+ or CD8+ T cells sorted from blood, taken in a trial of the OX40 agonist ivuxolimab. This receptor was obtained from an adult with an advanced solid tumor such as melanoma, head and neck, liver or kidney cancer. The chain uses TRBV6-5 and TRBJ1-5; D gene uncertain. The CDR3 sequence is CASSYSPYRPQHF. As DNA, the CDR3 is TGTGCCAGCAGTTACAGTCCCTATCGGCCCCAGCATTTT.